This T cell receptor beta chain appears in the sequencing data of a study of Graves' ophthalmopathy and Graves' hyperthyroidism. Study-wide points: Appearing in blood as well were most expanded thyroid clonotypes above 0.001 frequency.

This clonotype was counted many times. Antigen unknown. The germline gives CDR1 DFQATT, CDR2 SNEGSKA (reference sequence). This CDR3 spans 12 amino acids. V gave up 5 bases and J gave up 2 bases; unmatched junction bases: 2. RNA transcripts provided the template for amplifying TCR beta CDR3 regions. The first-round RT-PCR employed HTBI primers together with the Qiagen OneStep RT-PCR kit. A multiplex PCR was then performed as the second round. MiXCR, applied by TCRdb to the multiplex PCR reads, yields one record per CDR3 protein. The sample lists around 670,000 distinct CDR3 sequences, 40% occurring once.

Sequenced material: peripheral blood. The V call is TRBV20-1, the J call TRBJ1-2, with 7 nucleotides matching TRBD1. This TCR derives from an adult man with Graves' ophthalmopathy. In nucleotides, the CDR3 is TGCAGTGCTGCGGGACAGAACTATGGCTACACCTTC. Its translation is CSAAGQNYGYTF.